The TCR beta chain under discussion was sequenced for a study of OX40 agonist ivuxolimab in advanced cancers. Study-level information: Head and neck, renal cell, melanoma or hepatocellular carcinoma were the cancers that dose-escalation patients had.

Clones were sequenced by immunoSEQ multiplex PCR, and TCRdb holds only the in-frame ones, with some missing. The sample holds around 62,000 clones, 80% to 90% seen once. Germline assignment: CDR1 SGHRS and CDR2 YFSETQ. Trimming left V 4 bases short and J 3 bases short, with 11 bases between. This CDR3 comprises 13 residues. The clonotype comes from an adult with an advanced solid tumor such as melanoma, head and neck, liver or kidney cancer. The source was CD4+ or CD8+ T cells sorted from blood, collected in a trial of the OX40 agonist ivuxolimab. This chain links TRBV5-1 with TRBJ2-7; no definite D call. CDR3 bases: TGCGCCAGCAGCCCCGGACCGGGCTACGAGCAGTACTTC. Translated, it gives CASSPGPGYEQYF.